This T cell receptor beta chain stems from a study of shared clonotypes between healthy human individuals. Findings and limits, study-wide: It was expected that sequencing depth would affect clonotype sharing among donors. Sequencing of the sorted subsets was shown by rarefaction to be incomplete despite large depth.

Researchers divided each subset's genomic DNA evenly across several immunoSEQ plates. TCRdb keeps only in-frame clones here, not all; method: immunoSEQ multiplex PCR. The profile shows about 680,000 clones, just over 90% of them singletons. Naive CD8 cells lacked CD45RO, underwent positive selection for CCR7 and left out terminally differentiated effector memory CD45RA+ cells. Donors were Caucasian adults residing in Nashville, Tennessee, USA. Details on this clone: Its antigen is unknown.

This CDR3 has 15 amino acids. Germline CDR1 reads MNHEY; CDR2 reads SMNVEV (reference sequence). V dropped 0 bases and J dropped 7; count of bases not matched to a gene: 8. The sequencing sample was made of naive CD8+ T cells sorted from blood. This chain uses TRBV27 with TRBJ2-5, with TRBD2 identical over 7 bases. The TCR comes from a man aged 30-40 years in good health. CDR3 residues: CASSLSPLAARTQYF. The CDR3 bases are TGTGCCAGCAGTTTATCTCCCCTAGCGGCCCGGACCCAGTACTTC.